These T cell receptor beta chains were read from a single sample in a study of T cell changes during pregnancy in multiple sclerosis. Assay: immunoSEQ multiplex PCR; the TCRdb copy retains only in-frame clones and omits some. The sample has about 47,000 clones, 85% to 90% seen once. This specimen consisted of CD8+ T cells from peripheral blood mononuclear cells, obtained in the second trimester of pregnancy. The receptor set was obtained from a female donor with multiple sclerosis, enrolled in a pregnancy study. Each CDR3 is given with its conserved first and last residue. Each record gives: V gene, J gene, CDR3 protein.

V gene: TRBV27
J gene: TRBJ2-2
CDR3 protein: CASASNLNTGELFF

V gene: TRBV27
J gene: TRBJ2-1
CDR3 protein: CASSLDSSYNEQFF

V gene: TRBV5-4
J gene: TRBJ2-6
CDR3 protein: CASSTTGQFSSGANVLTF

V gene: TRBV7-3
J gene: TRBJ2-3
CDR3 protein: CASSLGLLLSNTDTQYF

V gene: TRBV28
J gene: TRBJ1-5
CDR3 protein: CASSQAGDSNQPQHF

V gene: TRBV5-6
J gene: TRBJ2-7
CDR3 protein: CASSSLQETTIYEQYF

V gene: TRBV19
J gene: TRBJ1-1
CDR3 protein: CASSIGGNTEAFF

V gene: TRBV7-7
J gene: TRBJ2-1
CDR3 protein: CASSLGASLANEQFF

V gene: TRBV19
J gene: TRBJ2-1
CDR3 protein: CASSIELASEQFF

V gene: TRBV9
J gene: TRBJ1-6
CDR3 protein: CASSAGTGGDSPLHF

V gene: TRBV7-2
J gene: TRBJ2-7
CDR3 protein: CASSQRGAGGSYEQYF

V gene: TRBV5-1
J gene: TRBJ1-5
CDR3 protein: CASSLGAYQPQHF

V gene: TRBV5-1
J gene: TRBJ2-2
CDR3 protein: CASSLSRDRGNTGELFF

V gene: TRBV27
J gene: TRBJ1-2
CDR3 protein: CASSPRTGGAGTF

V gene: TRBV19
J gene: TRBJ2-7
CDR3 protein: CASRAFSGGDYEQYF

V gene: TRBV6-6
J gene: TRBJ1-5
CDR3 protein: CASSSTGDGQPQHF

V gene: TRBV6-1
J gene: TRBJ2-1
CDR3 protein: CASSEGPTSSYNEQFF

V gene: TRBV7-7
J gene: TRBJ2-2
CDR3 protein: CASSPQASEGIEGELFF

V gene: TRBV11-1
J gene: TRBJ2-7
CDR3 protein: CASSQGTGGAEQYF

V gene: TRBV7-9
J gene: TRBJ1-5
CDR3 protein: CASSLGGDSNQPQHF

V gene: TRBV5-6
J gene: TRBJ2-7
CDR3 protein: CASERTGSSYEQYF

V gene: TRBV19
J gene: TRBJ1-2
CDR3 protein: CASSPPIASLNGYTF

V gene: TRBV14
J gene: TRBJ2-3
CDR3 protein: CASSQVAADTQYF

V gene: TRBV7-2
J gene: TRBJ2-5
CDR3 protein: CASSPRQGAQETQYF

V gene: TRBV6-5
J gene: TRBJ2-7
CDR3 protein: CASRDFSYEQYF

V gene: TRBV6-5
J gene: TRBJ2-7
CDR3 protein: CASSYSDRDVYEQYF

V gene: TRBV7-8
J gene: TRBJ2-7
CDR3 protein: CASSPRDRVYEQYF

V gene: TRBV6-5
J gene: TRBJ2-1
CDR3 protein: CASSYHQPGTNNEQFF

V gene: TRBV5-8
J gene: TRBJ2-1
CDR3 protein: CASSLGGLKQFF

V gene: TRBV6-4
J gene: TRBJ1-3
CDR3 protein: CASTQGASSGNTIYF

V gene: TRBV12-5
J gene: TRBJ1-2
CDR3 protein: CASGLVGQGRDGYTF

V gene: TRBV19
J gene: TRBJ2-5
CDR3 protein: CASSDSGTSGGETQYF

V gene: TRBV14
J gene: TRBJ2-3
CDR3 protein: CASSQDGNIGGDTQYF

V gene: TRBV2
J gene: TRBJ1-1
CDR3 protein: CASAAGKGAVTEAFF

V gene: TRBV6-5
J gene: TRBJ1-2
CDR3 protein: CASRDRGLNGYTF

V gene: TRBV9
J gene: TRBJ2-7
CDR3 protein: CASSGNPSGANQSYEQYF

V gene: TRBV11-2
J gene: TRBJ1-5
CDR3 protein: CASSLEEGQPQHF

V gene: TRBV27
J gene: TRBJ1-1
CDR3 protein: CASSLVPPGVGYAEEAFF

V gene: TRBV12-5
J gene: TRBJ2-5
CDR3 protein: CASGPAGGPDQETQYF

V gene: TRBV9
J gene: TRBJ2-7
CDR3 protein: CASSVAPEGSYEQYF

V gene: TRBV19
J gene: TRBJ1-1
CDR3 protein: CASSAGGTQAFF

V gene: TRBV7-8
J gene: TRBJ1-2
CDR3 protein: CASSPDRDRGRDGYTF

V gene: TRBV7-9
J gene: TRBJ1-2
CDR3 protein: CASSPQGSPGYTF